This T cell receptor beta chain derives from a study of patients and donors after allogeneic stem cell transplantation. TCRdb redid the calling of the RT-PCR reads with MiXCR, one entry per CDR3 protein. The data show hundreds of thousands of distinct CDR3 sequences, 16% seen once. This CDR3 spans 14 amino acids. Germline V CDR1 and CDR2: SEHNR, FQNEAQ (reference sequence). The V and J ends lost 2 bases and 2 bases respectively, with 7 bases between them. The V and J genes are TRBV7-9 and TRBJ1-3; the D is unclear. Sample: blood, either unsorted or a sorted T cell fraction (not recorded which). The receptor was isolated from a human donor who was either an allogeneic HSCT recipient or a stem cell or donor lymphocyte infusion donor (not recorded which). It is not recorded whose cells these are; they may come from a transplant donor. The DNA for the CDR3 is TGTGCCAGCAGCTTAATCACGGCTGGAAACACCATATATTTT. This codes for CASSLITAGNTIYF.